A single sample is the source of the 28 T cell receptor beta chains below, sequenced in a study of blood T cell repertoires in COVID-19. Here immunoSEQ multiplex PCR was the method, and the copy in TCRdb shows in-frame clones only, minus some. The sample has approximately 170,000 clones, around 80% seen once. The specimen was PBMCs or T cells enriched from blood (not recorded which). All receptors come from a man aged 45-65 years who had recovered from COVID-19.

V usage is TRBV6-1 and J usage is TRBJ1-2; no firm D call. The CDR3 sequence is 14 residues long. Germline V lookup: CDR1 MNHNS, CDR2 SASEGT. Trimming cost V 1 base and J 6 bases, with 12 bases left between them. CDR3 nucleotides: TGTGCCAGCAGTGAAGGGGGAGGGTTTGATGGCTACACCTTC. This codes for CASSEGGGFDGYTF.

This chain links TRBV3-1 (or the pseudogene TRBV3-2) with TRBJ1-4; no clear D gene. V lost 1 base and J 17 bases, leaving 11 bases between the germline ends. This CDR3 spans 11 amino acids. Germline V gene lookup returns CDR1 LGHDT and CDR2 YNNKEL (reference sequence). CDR3 sequence: CASSQAGISFF. CDR3 in DNA: TGTGCCAGCAGCCAAGCGGGGATCAGTTTTTTT.

V gene TRBV29-1 combines with J gene TRBJ1-5; D uncertain. Deletions cut 5 bases from V and 2 bases from J, with 16 bases between. The CDR3 runs to 15 residues. Germline V lookup: CDR1 SQVTM, CDR2 ANQGSEA. CDR3 sequence: CSVTAGTGGNQPQHF. The CDR3 nucleotides are TGCAGCGTTACGGCCGGCACCGGGGGCAATCAGCCCCAGCATTTT. Drawing the rest from reference TRBV29-1 and TRBJ1-5, the complete variable domain is SAVISQKPSRDICQRGTSLTIQCQVDSQVTMMFWYRQQPGQSLTLIATANQGSEATYESGFVIDKFPISRPNLTFSTLTVSNMSPEDSSIYLCSVTAGTGGNQPQHFGDGTRLSIL.

This clone was seen only once. The chain carries TRBV3-1 (or the pseudogene TRBV3-2) and TRBJ2-5, with 8 bases aligning to TRBD2. The length of the CDR3 is 17 residues. V was clipped by 1 base and J by 6 bases; unmatched bases: 13. In germline, CDR1 is LGHDT, CDR2 YNNKEL (reference sequence). CDR3 DNA sequence: TGTGCCAGCAGCCAAGGTTTAGCGGGGCCTGTAGAAAAGACCCAGTACTTC. This translates into CASSQGLAGPVEKTQYF.

This rearrangement joins TRBV5-1 to TRBJ2-7, with 9 nucleotides matching TRBD1. The germline CDR1 and CDR2 sequences are SGHRS and YFSETQ. The trim removed 4 bases at V and 0 bases at J, leaving 5 bases unmatched. The CDR3 runs to 15 residues. The CDR3 sequence: CASSPTGGSSYEQYF. The DNA for the CDR3 is TGCGCCAGCAGCCCGACAGGGGGTAGCTCCTACGAGCAGTACTTC.

The chain links TRBV6-5 to TRBJ2-3, with 8 bases that match TRBD2. Germline loops: CDR1 MNHEY, CDR2 SVGAGI. V lost 2 bases and J lost 6; bases outside the gene matches: 10. CDR3 length: 16 amino acids. CDR3 protein: CASSYTSGGLSDTQYF. The CDR3 DNA sequence: TGTGCCAGCAGTTACACCTCGGGGGGGCTCTCCGATACGCAGTATTTT.

This chain joins TRBV5-1 and TRBJ1-2; 9 bases are shared with TRBD1. With 5 bases clipped from V and 3 bases from J, the junction kept 2 bases outside the gene matches. The CDR3 has 13 amino acids. Germline V gives CDR1 SGHRS, CDR2 YFSETQ. CDR3 region: CASSRDRDYGYTF. In DNA, the CDR3 is TGCGCCAGCAGTAGGGACAGGGACTATGGCTACACCTTC.

V is TRBV7-9 and J is TRBJ1-2; tentative D call: TRBD1 (6 bases). CDR1 SEHNR and CDR2 FQNEAQ come from the germline V gene (reference sequence). The V gene lost 5 bases and the J gene lost 2 bases, with 21 bases spanning the gap. The CDR3 totals 17 residues. In DNA, the CDR3 is TGTGCCAGCAGCCCCCTGCTCCTGGACAGCTTAAACTATGGCTACACCTTC. It is translated as CASSPLLLDSLNYGYTF.

The gene calls are TRBV18 and TRBJ2-7; D ambiguous. V lost 3 bases and J lost 0, with 3 bases in between. This CDR3 contains 12 residues. Per the germline V gene, CDR1 is KGHSH and CDR2 is LQKENI. This CDR3 reads CASSPSSYEQYF. Written as DNA, the CDR3 is TGTGCCAGCTCACCGAGCTCCTACGAGCAGTACTTC.

This clone was detected only a few times. The CDR3 spells CASSTGGYLFF. The CDR3 DNA is TGTGCCAGCAGCACGGGGGGGTATTTGTTTTTT. V gene TRBV11-2 combines with J gene TRBJ1-4, with a tentative D call TRBD1 (5 bases). The CDR3 totals 11 residues. Trimming shortened V by 5 bases and J by 15 bases, and 13 bases separated the two germline ends. Germline V lookup: CDR1 SGHAT, CDR2 FQNNGV.

The CDR3 reads CAISDLARNTEAFF. CDR3 bases: TGTGCCATCAGTGATTTGGCAAGGAACACTGAAGCTTTCTTT. V and J are TRBV10-3 and TRBJ1-1; the D is unclear. V shed 3 bases and J shed 1 base, with 9 bases lying between them. The CDR3 spans 14 residues. Germline CDR1 ENHRY, CDR2 SYGVKD.

The chain recombines TRBV6-1 with TRBJ1-1; perhaps TRBD1 as D (6 bases). This CDR3 comprises 15 residues. The germline V gene has CDR1 MNHNS and CDR2 SASEGT. Trimming left V 1 base short and J 6 bases short, with 15 bases between. The CDR3 DNA reads as TGTGCCAGCAGTGAAGGTGTCAGGGGATTACCTGAAGCTTTCTTT. Translated: CASSEGVRGLPEAFF.

This chain links TRBV3-1 (or the pseudogene TRBV3-2) with TRBJ2-3, with a tentative D call TRBD2 (5 bases). The CDR3 has 16 residues. Trimming cost V 1 base and J 0 bases, with 11 bases left between them. Per the germline V gene, CDR1 is LGHDT and CDR2 is YNNKEL (reference sequence). The CDR3 region has the DNA TGTGCCAGCAGCCAAGCCACGAGGGCTAGCACAGATACGCAGTATTTT. Encoded protein: CASSQATRASTDTQYF.

This chain links TRBV7-9 with TRBJ1-2; D may be TRBD1 (5 bases). The length of the CDR3 is 15 residues. V lost 0 bases to trimming and J lost 8 bases, with 16 bases between them. CDR1 and CDR2 (germline): SEHNR, FQNEAQ (reference sequence). CDR3 nucleotides: TGTGCCAGCAGCTTAGCGTCCAGGGCGGAATTCGGCTACACCTTC. Protein sequence: CASSLASRAEFGYTF.

The chain uses TRBV19 and TRBJ2-7, with D possibly matching TRBD1 (5 bases). CDR3 length: 13 amino acids. V was cut by 1 base and J by 4 bases, with 8 bases left in between. The germline V gene encodes CDR1 LNHDA and CDR2 SQIVND (reference sequence). CDR3 in amino acids: CASSIAGQYEQYF. For the CDR3, the DNA is TGTGCCAGTAGTATAGCAGGGCAATACGAGCAGTACTTC.

The chain links TRBV30 to TRBJ2-2; no firm D call. The germline V and J ends were trimmed by 3 bases and 5 bases, with 7 bases remaining between them. The CDR3 runs to 12 residues. Germline values: CDR1 GTSNPN, CDR2 SVGIG (reference sequence). CDR3 nucleotides: TGTGCCTGGAGCTCACTAACCGGGGAGCTGTTTTTT. Its translation: CAWSSLTGELFF.

The chain has TRBV6-2 or TRBV6-3 and TRBJ1-5; 9 bases line up with TRBD1. The CDR3 is 14 residues long. The V segment lost 5 bases and the J segment 4 bases; nucleotides outside the gene matches: 3. Per the germline V gene, CDR1 is MNHEY and CDR2 is SVGEGT. The CDR3 loop reads CASSLTGGNQPQHF. CDR3 sequence (DNA): TGTGCCAGCAGTCTGACAGGGGGTAATCAGCCCCAGCATTTT.

CDR3 in DNA: TGTGCCAGCAGTTACGACAGGGGAGGGACTGAAGCTTTCTTT. Protein sequence: CASSYDRGGTEAFF. The chain carries TRBV6-5 and TRBJ1-1; 8 bases are a match to TRBD1. This CDR3 region has 14 residues. Germline V CDR1 and CDR2: MNHEY, SVGAGI. The ends lost 2 bases at V and 5 bases at J; junction bases unmatched: 4.

This clone was detected only once. The chain has TRBV9 and TRBJ1-1, with D unresolved. This CDR3 region has 15 residues. Trimming removed 4 bases at V and 1 base at J, with 14 bases between. From germline, CDR1 is SGDLS and CDR2 YYNGEE. In nucleotides, the CDR3 is TGTGCCAGCAGCCCCCGTTCCGGGTGGAACACTGAAGCTTTCTTT. It yields the protein CASSPRSGWNTEAFF. The variable domain in full, with the rest retrieved from reference TRBV9 and TRBJ1-1, is DSGVTQTPKHLITATGQRVTLRCSPRSGDLSVYWYQQSLDQGLQFLIQYYNGEERAKGNILERFSAQQFPDLHSELNLSSLELGDSALYFCASSPRSGWNTEAFFGQGTRLTVV.

The DNA of the CDR3 is TGTGCCAGCAGCCTGGGGACAGGGGGGAAAAATGGCTACACCTTC. Translating gives CASSLGTGGKNGYTF. The V gene is TRBV7-9, the J gene TRBJ1-2, with TRBD1 identical over 11 bases. Losses at the gene ends were 5 bases for V and 6 bases for J; bases not matched to a gene: 8. The CDR3 has 15 amino acids. CDR1 and CDR2 (germline): SEHNR, FQNEAQ (reference sequence).

V is TRBV9 and J is TRBJ2-7, with 10 nucleotides matching TRBD2. Unmatched junction bases numbered 6, after V lost 4 bases and J lost 2 bases. The CDR3 runs to 15 residues. CDR1 is SGDLS, CDR2 YYNGEE, per germline. DNA of the CDR3: TGTGCCAGCAGCCCCAGCGGGGGGGCACCCTACGAGCAGTACTTC. Encoded protein: CASSPSGGAPYEQYF.

V is TRBV9 and J is TRBJ2-7; TRBD2 matches 7 bases. From germline, CDR1 is SGDLS and CDR2 YYNGEE. Unmatched junction bases numbered 4, after V lost 1 base and J lost 6 bases. This CDR3 comprises 13 residues. CDR3 in DNA: TGTGCCAGCAGCGTACTAGCGGTGGGCGAGCAGTACTTC. It yields the protein CASSVLAVGEQYF.

The chain carries TRBV7-9 and TRBJ1-2, with D possibly TRBD1 on 5 matching bases. Per the germline V gene, CDR1 is SEHNR and CDR2 is FQNEAQ (reference sequence). V was trimmed by 5 bases and J by 7 bases, leaving 11 bases between them. This CDR3 spans 12 amino acids. The DNA for the CDR3 is TGTGCCAGCAGCCCCTCCGGGGGTGGCTACACCTTC. The encoded protein is CASSPSGGGYTF.

The chain uses TRBV12-3 or TRBV12-4 and TRBJ1-1; 7 bases map to TRBD1. CDR3 length equals 13 residues. V was pared by 6 bases and J by 4 bases, with 5 bases of the junction left unmatched. This CDR3 is CASSKTGITEAFF. The CDR3 coding sequence is TGTGCCAGCAGCAAGACAGGGATCACTGAAGCTTTCTTT.

The rearrangement links TRBV18 to TRBJ1-6; D is undetermined. This CDR3 comprises 13 residues. Trimming removed 5 bases from V and 4 bases from J, with 6 bases in between. CDR1 is KGHSH and CDR2 is LQKENI in the germline V gene. The CDR3 spells CASSAGYNSPLHF. The CDR3 region has the DNA TGTGCCAGCTCAGCGGGGTATAATTCACCCCTCCACTTT.

The rearrangement uses TRBV28 and TRBJ2-3; D gene uncertain. Germline CDR1 MDHEN, CDR2 SYDVKM. CDR3 size: 13 residues. Trimming removed 4 bases from V and 3 bases from J, with 8 bases in between. CDR3: CASSSRVTDTQYF. The CDR3 bases are TGTGCCAGCAGTTCCCGGGTAACAGATACGCAGTATTTT.

The chain recombines TRBV19 with TRBJ2-2; 9 nucleotides align to TRBD1. Per germline, CDR1 LNHDA and CDR2 SQIVND (reference sequence). CDR3 size: 16 residues. The trim removed 1 base at V and 7 bases at J, leaving 7 bases unmatched. The CDR3 is CASSIVNRGRNGELFF. The DNA for the CDR3 is TGTGCCAGTAGTATAGTCAACAGGGGGCGTAACGGGGAGCTGTTTTTT.

This clone has just one count. This rearrangement joins TRBV9 to TRBJ1-3; D gene unclear. The CDR3 runs 13 residues. Germline CDR1 SGDLS, CDR2 YYNGEE. Trimming left V 0 bases short and J 8 bases short, with 9 bases between. CDR3 bases: TGTGCCAGCAGCGTAGTAGGCGGGGACACCATATATTTT. Protein: CASSVVGGDTIYF.